This T cell receptor beta chain came from a study of T cells in Graves' hyperthyroidism and ophthalmopathy. RNA transcripts were the template for amplifying TCR beta CDR3 regions. With the HTBI primer set, the TCR CDR3 went through a first round of RT-PCR. TCRdb passed the multiplex PCR reads through MiXCR, listing each CDR3 protein once. The data show about 260,000 distinct CDR3 sequences, around 25% seen once. The sample holds many counts of this clonotype. The clonotype was recovered from a man aged 35-49 years with Graves' hyperthyroidism that later progressed to Graves' ophthalmopathy. Sequenced material: blood.

The CDR3 DNA is TGCGCCAGCAGCGTGACCCGGGACAAGAACACTGAAGCTTTCTTT. This sequence encodes CASSVTRDKNTEAFF. This chain connects TRBV5-1 to TRBJ1-1; D is perhaps TRBD1 (6 bases). Germline CDR1 and CDR2: SGHRS and YFSETQ. CDR3 length equals 15 residues. The V end was cut by 4 bases, the J end by 1 base, with 14 bases between.